The 16 T cell receptor beta chains below come from one sample, sequenced in a study of shared clonotypes between healthy human individuals (dated by TCRdb to the early 2020s). The protocol used for the library was the immunoSEQ multiplex PCR assay. Drawn from immuneACCESS, this table holds only the in-frame rearrangements with V and J called that TCRdb kept. Clones are partly lost; checked studies trace under half to an unresolved V gene and leave the rest unexplained. The sample records about 2.5 million clones, 85% to 95% of which are singletons. The ten largest clones add up to approximately 0.39% of the sample. Sequencing input: naive CD4+ T cells from PBMCs. Taken with the paper, the label for cell subset or site translates to: CD45RA+ positively selected. The receptors shown here come from a man between 18 and 35 years old in good health. Some clones in this sample may be carry-over from other donors' samples.

The chain joins TRBV2 to TRBJ2-7, with D maybe TRBD2 (6 bases). CDR1 and CDR2 from the germline V gene are SNHLY and FYNNEI. This CDR3 contains 14 residues. The V end lost 6 bases, the J end lost 3 bases, and 15 bases lay between the germline ends. In nucleotides, the CDR3 is TGTGCCAGCAGGAGACTAGTAGGGCGCTACGAGCAGTACTTC. Its translation is CASRRLVGRYEQYF.

The chain combines TRBV30 with TRBJ2-2; D is unclear. The germline V gene has CDR1 GTSNPN and CDR2 SVGIG (reference sequence). This CDR3 spans 15 amino acids. V lost 0 bases and J lost 4, with 12 bases in between. The CDR3 loop reads CAWSVISLGTGELFF. In DNA form, the CDR3 reads TGTGCCTGGAGTGTAATCTCCCTGGGCACCGGGGAGCTGTTTTTT.

The gene calls are TRBV6-1 and TRBJ2-1, with 8 bases aligning to TRBD1. Trimming took 4 bases from V and 0 from J; bases not matched to a gene: 5. The CDR3 covers 16 residues. Germline V gene lookup returns CDR1 MNHNS and CDR2 SASEGT. The CDR3 region is CASSGRQGFSYNEQFF. CDR3 nucleotides: TGTGCCAGCAGTGGACGACAGGGGTTCTCCTACAATGAGCAGTTCTTC.

The chain has TRBV11-1 and TRBJ2-7, with 14 bases matching TRBD2. Germline loops: CDR1 SGHAT, CDR2 FQDESV (reference sequence). With V trimmed by 6 bases and J by 6 bases, 10 bases remained unmatched. CDR3 length: 16 residues. The CDR3 here is CASSPRLAGGPREQYF. The DNA of the CDR3 is TGTGCCAGCAGTCCAAGACTAGCGGGAGGGCCGCGCGAGCAGTACTTC.

The V and J genes are TRBV19 and TRBJ1-2; 8 nucleotides agree with TRBD1. The CDR3 contains 14 residues. With 7 bases clipped from V and 4 bases from J, the junction kept 8 bases outside the gene matches. Germline values: CDR1 LNHDA, CDR2 SQIVND (reference sequence). Here the CDR3 DNA reads TGTGCCAGTACCAGGACAGGGACCTTCTATGGCTACACCTTC. Encoded protein: CASTRTGTFYGYTF.

This chain joins TRBV4-3 and TRBJ1-4, with 8 positions matching TRBD1. The V gene's germline CDR1 is LGHNA and CDR2 YSLEER. J lost 7 bases, V lost 0 bases, and 13 bases had no gene match. This CDR3 is 18 amino acids long. CDR3 sequence (DNA): TGCGCCAGCAGCCAAGAAATAGGAGGACAGGGACGGGGTGAAAAACTGTTTTTT. Amino acids: CASSQEIGGQGRGEKLFF.

This chain links TRBV11-3 with TRBJ2-2; D is ambiguous. V lost 2 bases, J lost 8 bases, and 6 bases lay in between. Germline V gene lookup returns CDR1 SGHNT and CDR2 YENEEA. CDR3 length equals 12 residues. CDR3 DNA sequence: TGTGCCAGCAGCTTACCCCGGGGGGAGCTGTTTTTT. Its protein product is CASSLPRGELFF.

The chain links TRBV7-2 to TRBJ2-1; 8 bases align to TRBD2. V trimming: 5 bases; J trimming: 9 bases; junction bases outside the gene matches: 6. Germline CDR1 reads SGHTA; CDR2 reads FQGNSA. This CDR3 spans 13 amino acids. CDR3 sequence: CASSGTRGGEQFF. CDR3 nucleotides: TGTGCCAGCAGCGGGACTAGAGGCGGTGAGCAGTTCTTC. Drawing the rest from reference TRBV7-2 and TRBJ2-1, the complete variable domain is GAGVSQSPSNKVTEKGKDVELRCDPISGHTALYWYRQSLGQGLEFLIYFQGNSAPDKSGLPSDRFSAERTGGSVSTLTIQRTQQEDSAVYLCASSGTRGGEQFFGPGTRLTVL.

V and J are TRBV10-2 and TRBJ1-4; D is possibly TRBD1 (6 bases). Germline loops: CDR1 WSHSY, CDR2 SAAADI. The CDR3 totals 16 residues. V lost 5 bases to trimming and J lost 0 bases, with 13 bases between them. The CDR3 coding sequence is TGCGCCAGCAGTTCGCGGGACACCGCAACTAATGAAAAACTGTTTTTT. Its protein product is CASSSRDTATNEKLFF.

The rearrangement links TRBV13 to TRBJ2-2; TRBD2 matches at 7 bases. V dropped 2 bases and J dropped 4; count of bases not matched to a gene: 1. This CDR3 spans 14 amino acids. Germline CDR1 is PRHDT and CDR2 is FYEKMQ (reference sequence). CDR3 protein: CASSLSGGTGELFF. Written as DNA, the CDR3 is TGTGCCAGCAGCTTATCGGGGGGCACCGGGGAGCTGTTTTTT.

This clone appeared a few times. The gene calls are TRBV7-9 and TRBJ1-1, with D possibly matching TRBD1 (6 bases). Trimming took off 5 bases at V and 1 base at J, with 8 bases between the two ends. Germline lookup yields CDR1 SEHNR and CDR2 FQNEAQ (reference sequence). The CDR3 loop spans 13 amino acids. The CDR3 is CASSKQGNTEAFF. The DNA for the CDR3 is TGTGCCAGCAGCAAACAGGGGAACACTGAAGCTTTCTTT. Full variable domain (rest looked up from reference TRBV7-9 and TRBJ1-1): DTGVSQNPRHKITKRGQNVTFRCDPISEHNRLYWYRQTLGQGPEFLTYFQNEAQLEKSRLLSDRFSAERPKGSFSTLEIQRTEQGDSAMYLCASSKQGNTEAFFGQGTRLTVV.

The CDR3 protein is CASTLNRGTGEYF. DNA of the CDR3: TGTGCCAGCACCTTAAATCGGGGGACAGGGGAGTATTTT. The chain joins TRBV28 to TRBJ2-3, with 10 bases aligning to TRBD1. Trimming took 7 bases from V and 13 from J; bases not matched to a gene: 11. Germline CDR1 is MDHEN and CDR2 is SYDVKM. The CDR3 covers 13 residues.

This chain links TRBV28 with TRBJ2-6; D assignment may be TRBD1 or TRBD2 (6 bases each). The CDR3 contains 16 residues. Between the trimmed V and J ends, which lost 7 bases and 0 bases, there was a span of 13 bases. Germline V gene lookup returns CDR1 MDHEN and CDR2 SYDVKM. The CDR3 sequence: CASTEGGYSGANVLTF. DNA for the CDR3: TGTGCCAGCACCGAGGGGGGTTACTCTGGGGCCAACGTCCTGACTTTC.

This chain connects TRBV7-9 to TRBJ1-2; D remains unclear. V lost 5 bases, J lost 2 bases, and 12 bases lay in between. This CDR3 is 14 amino acids long. Germline V gene sequence: CDR1 SEHNR, CDR2 FQNEAQ (reference sequence). This CDR3 reads CASSQLWANYGYTF. The CDR3 nucleotides read TGTGCCAGCAGCCAATTGTGGGCGAACTATGGCTACACCTTC. Complete variable domain (other parts from reference TRBV7-9 and TRBJ1-2): DTGVSQNPRHKITKRGQNVTFRCDPISEHNRLYWYRQTLGQGPEFLTYFQNEAQLEKSRLLSDRFSAERPKGSFSTLEIQRTEQGDSAMYLCASSQLWANYGYTFGSGTRLTVV.

The V call is TRBV27, the J call TRBJ2-7; 12 positions agree with TRBD2. V gave up 2 bases and J gave up 4 bases; unmatched junction bases: 3. Germline values: CDR1 MNHEY, CDR2 SMNVEV (reference sequence). The CDR3 has 15 residues. In nucleotides, the CDR3 is TGTGCCAGCAGTTTAACCGGGACTAGCGGGTACGAGCAGTACTTC. Translation gives CASSLTGTSGYEQYF.

This chain uses TRBV10-3 with TRBJ1-4, with 8 nucleotides matching TRBD1. V was clipped by 8 bases and J by 8 bases; unmatched bases: 10. The germline V gene has CDR1 ENHRY and CDR2 SYGVKD. The CDR3 is made up of 14 amino acids. CDR3 loop: CAIGSRGQNEKLFF. The CDR3 nucleotides are TGTGCCATCGGCTCCAGGGGGCAAAACGAAAAACTGTTTTTT.